Detailed here is one TCR beta chain. What it binds is unknown. The data originate from a study of cytomegalovirus exposure and HLA in healthy donors. Points from the study as a whole: Later analysis associated a missense DCLRE1C variant with TCR beta V- and J-gene trimming. In the analysis, some V segments, TRBV6-2 and TRBV6-3 included, were excluded as indistinguishable.

The CDR3 totals 17 residues. Germline CDR1 MDHEN, CDR2 SYDVKM. J was trimmed by 7 bases and V by 5 bases; bases with no gene match: 17. PCR involved 60 Vbeta and 13 Jbeta primers. Profiling relied on immunoSEQ multiplex PCR, and the TCRdb table lists in-frame clones only, not all of them. The sample holds about 98,000 clones, 75% to 85% seen once. The chain recombines TRBV28 with TRBJ2-7, with 10 bases matching TRBD1. The TCR originated in a man younger than 35 in good health and CMV-seropositive. Sequencing was carried out using PBMCs. The chain's CDR3 is CASSVGRMDRGVGEQYF. In nucleotides, the CDR3 is TGTGCCAGCAGTGTGGGGCGGATGGACAGGGGGGTGGGAGAGCAGTACTTC.